The source of this T cell receptor (beta chain) is a study of immune evolution from preneoplasia to lung adenocarcinoma. The study, taken as a whole, reports: From normal lung to invasive adenocarcinoma, top clone frequencies appeared to decrease. Later-stage lesions appeared to have more T cells, more diversity, less clonality.

This CDR3 is 12 amino acids long. V lost 9 bases to trimming and J lost 7 bases, with 16 bases between them. The V gene's germline CDR1 is ENHRY and CDR2 SYGVKD. Measured with immunoSEQ multiplex PCR; TCRdb has only the in-frame clones, and not every one. The table lists several thousand clones, approximately 80% of them singletons. Comment on this clone: Its target is not known.

Sequencing was performed on FFPE adjacent normal lung tissue. This receptor was obtained from a person aged 55-80 years with lung adenocarcinoma. The chain combines TRBV10-3 with TRBJ2-7, with D possibly matching TRBD1 (6 bases). The DNA of the CDR3 is TGTGCCATTACAGGGAATCTGGAAGAGCAGTACTTC. Translating it yields CAITGNLEEQYF.